These T cell receptor beta chains were read from a single sample in a study of CD8 T cells in Susac syndrome. TCRdb reprocessed the immunoSEQ multiplex PCR reads with MiXCR, giving one entry per CDR3 protein. In the table there are 110,000 or so distinct CDR3 sequences, around 94% of which are singletons. Sequenced input: CD4+ T cells from PBMCs. The receptor source for this set is a human donor with multiple sclerosis. Each CDR3 is given with its conserved first and last residue. Fields, in order: J gene, clone size, D gene, V gene, CDR3 protein, CDR3 DNA. The D gene is left open where the match is weak. Clone size appears in some rows only: once, few, many, or a class for an expanded clone.

J gene: TRBJ1-3
clone size: NA
D gene: NA
V gene: TRBV30
CDR3 protein: CAWSEDSPSSGNTIYF
CDR3 DNA: TGTGCCTGGAGTGAGGACAGCCCGAGCTCTGGAAACACCATATATTTT

J gene: TRBJ2-7
clone size: NA
D gene: NA
V gene: TRBV20-1
CDR3 protein: CSARTQGPYEQYF
CDR3 DNA: TGCAGTGCTAGAACGCAGGGACCCTACGAGCAGTACTTC

J gene: TRBJ2-1
clone size: NA
D gene: TRBD2
V gene: TRBV6-6
CDR3 protein: CASSYPHSGGDNEQFF
CDR3 DNA: TGTGCCAGCAGTTACCCTCATAGCGGGGGGGACAATGAGCAGTTCTTC

J gene: TRBJ2-1
clone size: once
D gene: TRBD2
V gene: TRBV5-5
CDR3 protein: CASSLGAAGGEQFF
CDR3 DNA: TGTGCCAGCAGCTTGGGGGCGGCGGGGGGTGAGCAGTTCTTC

J gene: TRBJ2-6
clone size: once
D gene: NA
V gene: TRBV4-2
CDR3 protein: CASIQDLGGRGANVLTF
CDR3 DNA: TGTGCCAGCATCCAAGATCTAGGCGGGCGCGGGGCCAACGTCCTGACTTTC

J gene: TRBJ2-7
clone size: NA
D gene: NA
V gene: TRBV7-9
CDR3 protein: CASSLVGLRISEQYF
CDR3 DNA: TGTGCCAGCAGCTTAGTGGGCCTTCGGATCTCCGAGCAGTACTTC

J gene: TRBJ1-3
clone size: NA
D gene: NA
V gene: TRBV6-6
CDR3 protein: CASSPPYPRGNTIYF
CDR3 DNA: TGTGCCAGCAGCCCTCCCTACCCTAGGGGAAACACCATATATTTT

J gene: TRBJ2-5
clone size: NA
D gene: TRBD1
V gene: TRBV27
CDR3 protein: CASSLWTGGETQYF
CDR3 DNA: TGTGCCAGCAGTCTCTGGACAGGGGGAGAGACCCAGTACTTC

J gene: TRBJ2-1
clone size: NA
D gene: NA
V gene: TRBV5-1
CDR3 protein: CASSLAGDSYNEQFF
CDR3 DNA: TGCGCCAGCAGCTTGGCCGGGGACTCCTACAATGAGCAGTTCTTC

J gene: TRBJ1-2
clone size: NA
D gene: NA
V gene: TRBV5-1
CDR3 protein: CASSQAQNPYGYTF
CDR3 DNA: TGCGCCAGCTCGCAAGCCCAAAATCCCTATGGCTACACCTTC

J gene: TRBJ1-5
clone size: NA
D gene: NA
V gene: TRBV11-2
CDR3 protein: CASSSGGSQHF
CDR3 DNA: TGTGCCAGCAGCTCCGGCGGGAGTCAGCATTTT

J gene: TRBJ1-1
clone size: NA
D gene: TRBD1
V gene: TRBV29-1
CDR3 protein: CSVELGRGGTEAFF
CDR3 DNA: TGCAGCGTTGAACTTGGCAGGGGGGGCACTGAAGCTTTCTTT

J gene: TRBJ2-1
clone size: NA
D gene: NA
V gene: TRBV6-2/TRBV6-3
CDR3 protein: CASRDRYNEQFF
CDR3 DNA: TGTGCCAGCAGAGACAGATACAATGAGCAGTTCTTC

J gene: TRBJ1-4
clone size: NA
D gene: NA
V gene: TRBV5-1
CDR3 protein: CASSFNVAEKLFF
CDR3 DNA: TGCGCCAGCAGCTTCAACGTGGCGGAAAAACTGTTTTTT

J gene: TRBJ2-7
clone size: few
D gene: NA
V gene: TRBV4-2
CDR3 protein: CASSQVQGNEQYF
CDR3 DNA: TGTGCCAGCAGCCAAGTACAGGGCAACGAGCAGTACTTC

J gene: TRBJ1-1
clone size: NA
D gene: TRBD1
V gene: TRBV4-3
CDR3 protein: CASSERRGQGKRTEAFF
CDR3 DNA: TGCGCCAGCAGCGAAAGGAGGGGGCAGGGGAAGAGGACTGAAGCTTTCTTT

J gene: TRBJ2-6
clone size: NA
D gene: TRBD1
V gene: TRBV3-1
CDR3 protein: CASSPLVGTVTTSGANVLTF
CDR3 DNA: TGTGCCAGCAGCCCCCTAGTGGGGACAGTCACCACTTCTGGGGCCAACGTCCTGACTTTC

J gene: TRBJ1-1
clone size: NA
D gene: TRBD1
V gene: TRBV18
CDR3 protein: CASSPVTGNLRDTEAFF
CDR3 DNA: TGTGCCAGCTCACCAGTGACAGGGAATTTACGGGACACTGAAGCTTTCTTT

J gene: TRBJ1-4
clone size: NA
D gene: NA
V gene: TRBV12-3/TRBV12-4
CDR3 protein: CASSLSANEKLFF
CDR3 DNA: TGTGCCAGCAGTTTGTCAGCGAACGAAAAACTGTTTTTT

J gene: TRBJ1-6
clone size: NA
D gene: NA
V gene: TRBV7-9
CDR3 protein: CASSPDSGSPLHF
CDR3 DNA: TGTGCCAGCAGCCCCGACAGTGGCTCACCCCTCCACTTT

J gene: TRBJ2-3
clone size: once
D gene: NA
V gene: TRBV28
CDR3 protein: CASSFAGAISTDTQYF
CDR3 DNA: TGTGCCAGCAGTTTCGCAGGGGCCATCAGCACAGATACGCAGTATTTT

J gene: TRBJ1-6
clone size: once
D gene: TRBD1
V gene: TRBV9
CDR3 protein: CASGGTGDKIYNSPLHF
CDR3 DNA: TGTGCCTCAGGTGGGACAGGGGACAAAATTTATAATTCACCCCTCCACTTT

J gene: TRBJ1-1
clone size: NA
D gene: NA
V gene: TRBV4-3
CDR3 protein: CASSQYNTEAFF
CDR3 DNA: TGCGCCAGCAGCCAGTACAACACTGAAGCTTTCTTT

J gene: TRBJ2-2
clone size: NA
D gene: TRBD1
V gene: TRBV3-1
CDR3 protein: CASRDRGRRTGELFF
CDR3 DNA: TGTGCCAGCAGGGACAGGGGGCGTCGCACCGGGGAGCTGTTTTTT

J gene: TRBJ2-7
clone size: NA
D gene: TRBD1
V gene: TRBV5-6
CDR3 protein: CATHFGQGSYEQYF
CDR3 DNA: TGTGCCACCCATTTCGGACAGGGGTCCTACGAGCAGTACTTC

J gene: TRBJ2-1
clone size: NA
D gene: NA
V gene: TRBV18
CDR3 protein: CASSPEGFSYNEQFF
CDR3 DNA: TGTGCCAGCTCACCGGAAGGGTTCTCCTACAATGAGCAGTTCTTC

J gene: TRBJ2-2
clone size: NA
D gene: TRBD2
V gene: TRBV5-1
CDR3 protein: CASSLGLAGPIRSNTGELFF
CDR3 DNA: TGCGCCAGCAGCCTCGGACTAGCGGGCCCGATCCGCTCGAACACCGGGGAGCTGTTTTTT

J gene: TRBJ2-1
clone size: NA
D gene: NA
V gene: TRBV6-5
CDR3 protein: CASSPPGHPYNEQFF
CDR3 DNA: TGTGCCAGCAGCCCCCCCGGACATCCCTACAATGAGCAGTTCTTC

J gene: TRBJ2-1
clone size: NA
D gene: NA
V gene: TRBV15
CDR3 protein: CATSRDRRYNEQFF
CDR3 DNA: TGTGCCACCAGCAGGGACCGAAGGTATAATGAGCAGTTCTTC

J gene: TRBJ1-1
clone size: NA
D gene: NA
V gene: TRBV7-9
CDR3 protein: CASSLAGGHGGAEAFF
CDR3 DNA: TGTGCCAGCAGCTTAGCGGGGGGACACGGCGGGGCTGAAGCTTTCTTT

J gene: TRBJ1-2
clone size: NA
D gene: NA
V gene: TRBV7-9
CDR3 protein: CASSLWGSDSQGYGYTF
CDR3 DNA: TGTGCCAGCAGCTTATGGGGCAGCGACTCCCAGGGGTATGGCTACACCTTC

J gene: TRBJ2-1
clone size: NA
D gene: TRBD2
V gene: TRBV11-2
CDR3 protein: CASSLLAGSSYNEQFF
CDR3 DNA: TGTGCCAGCAGCTTATTAGCGGGGTCATCCTACAATGAGCAGTTCTTC

J gene: TRBJ1-1
clone size: NA
D gene: NA
V gene: TRBV29-1
CDR3 protein: CSVVLTMNTEAFF
CDR3 DNA: TGCAGCGTTGTACTGACCATGAACACTGAAGCTTTCTTT

J gene: TRBJ1-1
clone size: NA
D gene: NA
V gene: TRBV3-1
CDR3 protein: CASSQGSGIFLF
CDR3 DNA: TGTGCCAGCAGCCAAGGGTCAGGGATTTTTCTCTTT

J gene: TRBJ2-3
clone size: once
D gene: TRBD1
V gene: TRBV20-1
CDR3 protein: CSAPGHRGEVTDTQYF
CDR3 DNA: TGCAGTGCTCCCGGACACAGGGGGGAGGTCACAGATACGCAGTATTTT

J gene: TRBJ2-1
clone size: NA
D gene: NA
V gene: TRBV18
CDR3 protein: CASSPDRSGNKQFF
CDR3 DNA: TGTGCCAGCTCACCGGACCGGTCGGGAAATAAGCAGTTCTTC

J gene: TRBJ2-5
clone size: NA
D gene: NA
V gene: TRBV29-1
CDR3 protein: CSVGQETQYF
CDR3 DNA: TGCAGCGTGGGACAAGAGACCCAGTACTTC

J gene: TRBJ2-2
clone size: NA
D gene: NA
V gene: TRBV28
CDR3 protein: CASSFKNTGELVF
CDR3 DNA: TGTGCCAGCAGTTTTAAGAACACCGGGGAGCTGGTTTTT

J gene: TRBJ2-3
clone size: NA
D gene: NA
V gene: TRBV24-1
CDR3 protein: CATSDPRGTDTQYF
CDR3 DNA: TGTGCCACCAGTGATCCCCGGGGCACAGATACGCAGTATTTT

J gene: TRBJ1-3
clone size: NA
D gene: NA
V gene: TRBV12-3/TRBV12-4
CDR3 protein: CASRISGNTIYF
CDR3 DNA: TGTGCCAGCCGGATTTCTGGAAACACCATATATTTT

J gene: TRBJ1-4
clone size: NA
D gene: TRBD1
V gene: TRBV19
CDR3 protein: CASGGQAINEKLFF
CDR3 DNA: TGTGCCAGTGGAGGACAGGCTATTAATGAAAAACTGTTTTTT

J gene: TRBJ1-6
clone size: NA
D gene: NA
V gene: TRBV27
CDR3 protein: CASRTSAGRHNSPLHF
CDR3 DNA: TGTGCCAGCAGGACCTCTGCGGGACGGCATAATTCACCCCTCCACTTT

J gene: TRBJ2-1
clone size: NA
D gene: NA
V gene: TRBV5-1
CDR3 protein: CASSLTSAGNNEQFF
CDR3 DNA: TGCGCCAGCAGCCTCACTTCCGCCGGGAACAATGAGCAGTTCTTC

J gene: TRBJ2-7
clone size: NA
D gene: TRBD1
V gene: TRBV6-1
CDR3 protein: CASMSRDRGPEQYF
CDR3 DNA: TGTGCCAGCATGAGCCGGGACAGGGGGCCCGAGCAGTACTTC

J gene: TRBJ1-1
clone size: NA
D gene: TRBD1
V gene: TRBV5-1
CDR3 protein: CASRPTPGTVGTEAFF
CDR3 DNA: TGCGCCAGCAGACCGACCCCCGGGACAGTTGGGACTGAAGCTTTCTTT

J gene: TRBJ1-1
clone size: NA
D gene: NA
V gene: TRBV20-1
CDR3 protein: CSALSSWGTEAFF
CDR3 DNA: TGCAGTGCGCTCTCAAGCTGGGGAACTGAAGCTTTCTTT

J gene: TRBJ2-5
clone size: NA
D gene: NA
V gene: TRBV15
CDR3 protein: CATSRGQPETQYF
CDR3 DNA: TGTGCCACCAGCCGAGGACAGCCGGAGACCCAGTACTTC

J gene: TRBJ2-7
clone size: NA
D gene: NA
V gene: TRBV28
CDR3 protein: CASSSPGAAYYEQYF
CDR3 DNA: TGTGCCAGCAGTTCTCCGGGGGCAGCTTACTACGAGCAGTACTTC

J gene: TRBJ1-5
clone size: NA
D gene: NA
V gene: TRBV25-1
CDR3 protein: CASSASESQPQHF
CDR3 DNA: TGTGCCAGCAGTGCATCAGAGAGTCAGCCCCAGCATTTT